The rows below give T cell receptor beta chains drawn from one sample of a study of blood T cells in healthy people across ages. Via MiXCR, TCRdb re-called the 5' RACE reads, giving one row per CDR3 protein. The sample has more than 900,000 distinct CDR3 sequences; roughly 29% are singletons. These same data were also listed under a study on T cells of mothers and their children.

Sequenced: blood. The source is a woman in her 40s in good health. The conserved cysteine and the conserved F or W are not part of the CDR3 here. Clone size is shown for a subset of rows, as once, few, many or a class of expanded clone.

CDR3 length	V gene	J gene	clone size	CDR3 protein
11	TRBV12-3/TRBV12-4	TRBJ2-7	many	ASSVGLAGEQY
13	TRBV4-3	TRBJ2-7	-	ASSQGLAGGGEQY
12	TRBV29-1	TRBJ2-1	many	SVRSLAGDNEQF
10	TRBV29-1	TRBJ2-5	many	SVRTGSETQY
13	TRBV6-4	TRBJ1-1	many	ASRRTFLTDTEAF
13	TRBV5-6	TRBJ1-2	many	ASSLGQGRPYGYT
10	TRBV20-1	TRBJ2-3	-	SARRSTDTQY
14	TRBV7-2	TRBJ2-5	few	ASSLVAGGPQETQY
14	TRBV12-3/TRBV12-4	TRBJ1-5	-	ASSFLVGGGNQPQH
21	TRBV20-1	TRBJ1-1	many	SARSTQDSRGGLIRLWDTEAF
12	TRBV6-1	TRBJ1-1	many	ASRRQGWVTEAF
13	TRBV7-8	TRBJ2-4	many	ATSTETGAKNIQY
12	TRBV2	TRBJ1-2	few	ASSEAAGGYGYT
13	TRBV7-2	TRBJ1-2	many	ASSLGQSFTYGYT
11	TRBV5-1	TRBJ1-6	-	ASREVVNSPLH
10	TRBV28	TRBJ2-7	many	ASRLGGYEQY
14	TRBV9	TRBJ2-1	many	ASSATRGGPYNEQF
14	TRBV6-4	TRBJ2-2	few	ASSGQAGLRNGELF
12	TRBV27	TRBJ2-7	many	ASSSRDRYYEQY
14	TRBV4-2	TRBJ2-5	once	ASSSLWRGAQETQY
12	TRBV11-3	TRBJ2-3	-	ASSQLRSVDAQY
11	TRBV2	TRBJ2-7	-	ASGGGLVSGQY
15	TRBV3-1	TRBJ2-4	once	ASSQDGQRGGYNEQY
9	TRBV24-1	TRBJ2-3	few	ATSVRDTQY
15	TRBV4-2	TRBJ2-3	-	ASSQDQGQGARDTQY
12	TRBV7-9	TRBJ1-5	few	ASSLEEYNQPQH
13	TRBV6-2/TRBV6-3	TRBJ2-3	-	ATRDSGGASDTQY
11	TRBV3-1	TRBJ1-2	many	ASSHPTNYGYT
13	TRBV12-3/TRBV12-4	TRBJ2-3	-	ASSPTRVSPDTQY
15	TRBV9	-	few	ASSPQGYGSSYNEQY
14	TRBV6-1	TRBJ2-1	few	ASSESLRGSYNEQF
8	TRBV12-3/TRBV12-4	TRBJ2-3	few	AIGADTQY
15	TRBV15	TRBJ1-5	few	ATSRDREGDSNQPQH
10	TRBV29-1	TRBJ2-7	few	SVEGQTNEQY
13	TRBV5-1	TRBJ1-2	-	ASSLEPTGVYGYT
14	TRBV15	TRBJ1-6	-	AASSDRSSYNSPLH
14	TRBV5-1	TRBJ1-1	-	ASSPSWDRANTEAF
13	TRBV7-6	TRBJ2-5	many	ASSLLAGTQETQY
13	TRBV7-2	TRBJ2-3	-	ASSLAWSGGDMQY
13	TRBV20-1	TRBJ2-7	few	SVKPRDRPSYEQY
10	TRBV29-1	TRBJ1-2	many	SVVSGVYGYT
13	TRBV12-3/TRBV12-4	TRBJ1-5	-	TSSPGQGASQPQH
10	TRBV7-9	TRBJ1-1	-	ASGGSSTEAF
12	TRBV5-4	TRBJ2-7	few	ASSFAGGVYEQY
13	TRBV5-6	TRBJ2-1	-	TSSAGTSGYNEQF
13	TRBV28	TRBJ2-7	few	ASSVLAGGLHEQY
11	TRBV29-1	TRBJ2-7	many	SVNSGADYEQY
11	TRBV12-3/TRBV12-4	TRBJ1-5	many	ASSQGFGQPQH